This T cell receptor beta chain is drawn from a study of T cells after yellow fever vaccination (dated by TCRdb to between 2018 and 2021). Study-level background: The SMART-Seq v4 Ultra Low Input RNA kit was used to prepare libraries from fractions with low cell numbers. Two healthy male donors, one aged 18 to 30 and one aged 30 to 40 years, were included in the cohort. To follow T-cell clones before and after primary and booster YFV17D yellow fever vaccination, bulk TCR alpha and beta repertoires were sequenced over time. Blood samples were taken at several timepoints before and after primary and secondary immunization, and bulk PBMC replicates and cell subsets were isolated. What the authors observed across the whole study: Most clones expanded after primary vaccination were re-detected after the booster (almost 97% of CD4 and around 86% of CD8), suggesting broad memory maintenance. The study included only two donors, which limits how far the findings can be generalized. FACS-sorted repertoires could contain abundant contaminating clonotypes from the bulk population, so computational filtering was required. The secondary T-cell response was found to be weaker but faster than the primary response, with a peak reached on day 5 rather than on day 15. A small share of clonotypes occurred in both CD4 and CD8 compartments, likely arising from convergent recombination.

TCR cDNA was made using 5'RACE template switching, a step that added a universal primer site and unique molecular identifiers. Priming of cDNA synthesis was performed from both the TCR alpha and TCR beta constant segments. Library amplification used two PCR steps, and the second PCR step added sample barcodes and sequencing adapters. Libraries were sequenced on Illumina HiSeq 2500 (2x100 bp) or NovaSeq (2x150 bp). The study's processing was this. Demultiplexing of reads and collapsing into UMI consensus sequences were performed with MIGEC, and V(D)J alignment was carried out with MiXCR. Vaccine-responding clonotypes were identified with edgeR using replicate PBMC samples, with FDR below 0.01 and a log2 fold change above 5 up to day 15 being required. Bulk clonotypes were assigned CD4 or CD8 identity according to which sequenced CD4 or CD8 repertoire held them at higher abundance. TCRdb handled the public reads itself, with Q25 trimming in fastp and clone calling in MiXCR, and kept productive beta chains. When rows share a CDR3 protein, they turn into one entry using the most common DNA and genes. Clone size and V and J calls follow TCRdb, not the original study. The sample table contains 110,000 to 150,000 distinct CDR3 sequences; only one count was recorded for under 8% of them. Of the sample, approximately 0.59% is held by the ten largest clones.

The sample's treatment or condition label, decoded: live attenuated yellow fever vaccine strain. PBMCs were isolated from peripheral blood using a standard Ficoll-Paque protocol. Dynabeads CD4 and CD8 positive selection kits were used to isolate CD4 and CD8 T-cell fractions. TriZol was used to extract RNA from bulk PBMCs, CD4 and CD8 fractions, and dextramer-positive and dextramer-negative fractions. Reading the germline V gene gives CDR1 MNHEY and CDR2 SVGEGT. V loses 2 bases of germline sequence and J loses 0 bases, and the interval between the two ends is 7 bases. The CDR3 runs 14 amino acids, cysteine and phenylalanine included. Only the CDR3 DNA stays, 42 bases, in frame from base 1. In this sample, this clonotype turned up many times. This clone's antigen is unknown. One base away there is no much larger clone; base qualities are not given.

The sample in question was CD4+ T cells sorted from PBMCs, obtained 10 days after the yellow fever booster vaccination. This clonotype was sampled from a man aged 25 to 40 who received the YFV17D yellow fever vaccine. The V gene is TRBV6-2 or TRBV6-3 and the J gene is TRBJ1-1; the D gene cannot be named for sure. Here the CDR3 is given as CASSYVAVNTEAFF. The DNA sequence follows: TGTGCCAGCAGTTACGTGGCAGTGAACACTGAAGCTTTCTTT.